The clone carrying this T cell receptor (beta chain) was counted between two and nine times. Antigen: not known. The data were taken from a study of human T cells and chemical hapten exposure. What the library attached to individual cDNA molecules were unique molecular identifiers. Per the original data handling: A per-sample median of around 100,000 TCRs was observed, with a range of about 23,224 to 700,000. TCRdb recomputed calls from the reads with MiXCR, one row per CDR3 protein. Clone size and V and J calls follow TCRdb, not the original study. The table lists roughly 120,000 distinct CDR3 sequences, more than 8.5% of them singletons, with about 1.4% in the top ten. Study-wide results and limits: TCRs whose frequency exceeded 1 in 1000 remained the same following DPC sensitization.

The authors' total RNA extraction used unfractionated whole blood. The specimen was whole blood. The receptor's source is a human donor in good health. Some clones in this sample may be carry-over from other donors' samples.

The CDR3 region is CAISGLGQGRDSEQFF. CDR3 nucleotides: TGTGCCATCAGTGGGCTGGGACAGGGTAGGGACAGTGAGCAGTTCTTC. The chain combines TRBV10-3 with TRBJ2-1; 9 bases agree with TRBD1. The CDR3 extends over 16 amino acids. V was clipped by 4 bases and J by 9 bases; unmatched bases: 13. Germline values: CDR1 ENHRY, CDR2 SYGVKD.